A selection of T cell receptor beta chains follows, all from one sample in a study of shared clonotypes between healthy human individuals. Some clones are missing from TCRdb's copy, which holds only in-frame ones; the method was immunoSEQ multiplex PCR. Among about 2.4 million clones listed, over 85% were seen once. Sequenced input: naive CD4+ T cells from PBMCs. The source of these receptors is a man younger than 30 in good health. Some clones in this sample may be carry-over from other donors' samples. Both conserved end residues are part of each CDR3. Fields, in order: D gene, J gene, V gene, clone size, CDR3 length, CDR3 protein, CDR3 DNA. D genes are given only for firm matches. Size tells how often a clone was seen (once, few, many) or the class of an expanded clone, and some rows leave it out.

D: TRBD1; J: TRBJ2-5; V: TRBV7-2; size: NA; length: 16; CDR3: CASSLAGTGGQETQYF; DNA: TGTGCCAGCAGCTTAGCCGGGACAGGGGGCCAAGAGACCCAGTACTTC
D: TRBD2; J: TRBJ2-1; V: TRBV18; size: NA; length: 17; CDR3: CASSPGTSGSSYNEQFF; DNA: TGTGCCAGCTCACCAGGGACTAGCGGGAGCTCCTACAATGAGCAGTTCTTC
D: NA; J: TRBJ2-3; V: TRBV5-1; size: NA; length: 14; CDR3: CASSLGALVDTQYF; DNA: TGCGCCAGCAGCTTGGGTGCTTTGGTGGATACGCAGTATTTT
D: NA; J: TRBJ1-1; V: TRBV30; size: few; length: 14; CDR3: CAWIGGLVNTEAFF; DNA: TGTGCCTGGATAGGTGGGCTGGTGAACACTGAAGCTTTCTTT
D: TRBD1; J: TRBJ2-5; V: TRBV5-1; size: NA; length: 15; CDR3: CASSFDRGQQETQYF; DNA: TGCGCCAGCAGCTTCGACCGGGGACAGCAAGAGACCCAGTACTTC
D: NA; J: TRBJ1-2; V: TRBV15; size: NA; length: 13; CDR3: CATSRGGKGGYTF; DNA: TGTGCCACCAGCAGGGGGGGAAAGGGTGGCTACACCTTC
D: NA; J: TRBJ1-1; V: TRBV2; size: NA; length: 19; CDR3: CASSDPEQQGRTGGTEAFF; DNA: TGTGCCAGCAGTGACCCGGAACAGCAGGGGCGAACTGGGGGCACTGAAGCTTTCTTT
D: NA; J: TRBJ2-5; V: TRBV11-3; size: NA; length: 14; CDR3: CASSANRYQETQYF; DNA: TGTGCCAGCAGCGCTAATAGGTACCAAGAGACCCAGTACTTC
D: NA; J: TRBJ2-3; V: TRBV23-1; size: NA; length: 17; CDR3: CASSQEDRWGDPDTQYF; DNA: TGCGCCAGCAGTCAGGAGGACAGGTGGGGGGATCCAGATACGCAGTATTTT
D: NA; J: TRBJ1-1; V: TRBV11-2; size: NA; length: 14; CDR3: CASSSGAGYTEAFF; DNA: TGTGCCAGCAGCTCTGGAGCAGGATACACTGAAGCTTTCTTT
D: NA; J: TRBJ2-1; V: TRBV5-1; size: NA; length: 14; CDR3: CASSPGTLLEEQFF; DNA: TGCGCCAGCAGCCCCGGGACCCTCCTCGAGGAGCAGTTCTTC
D: TRBD1; J: TRBJ1-3; V: TRBV29-1; size: once; length: 13; CDR3: CSGQGSSGNTIYF; DNA: TGCAGCGGACAGGGTAGCTCTGGAAACACCATATATTTT
D: NA; J: TRBJ2-2; V: TRBV2; size: NA; length: 12; CDR3: CASSRDTGRLFF; DNA: TGTGCCAGCAGTAGAGACACTGGGAGGCTGTTTTTT
D: NA; J: TRBJ1-2; V: TRBV28; size: NA; length: 13; CDR3: CASSFGGFYGYTF; DNA: TGTGCCAGCAGTTTTGGGGGGTTTTATGGCTACACCTTC
D: NA; J: TRBJ2-6; V: TRBV6-4; size: NA; length: 15; CDR3: CASSGGGSGANVLTF; DNA: TGTGCCAGCAGTGGTGGAGGCTCTGGGGCCAACGTCCTGACTTTC